Below, 2 T cell receptor beta chains from the same sample are listed, as sequenced in a study of beta chain features in type 1 diabetes. The sequenced template was cDNA made from the entire isolated RNA. Sequencing used immunoSEQ multiplex PCR; TCRdb keeps in-frame clones, though not all of them. The sample lists around 310,000 clones; approximately 11% were seen once. The sample was naive CD4+ T cells from blood. These TCRs come from a woman younger than 45 in good health.

The chain couples TRBV7-2 to TRBJ1-2; 8 bases are shared with TRBD1. V dropped 4 bases and J dropped 10; count of bases not matched to a gene: 11. The CDR3 has 14 residues. CDR1 is SGHTA, CDR2 FQGNSA, per germline. The CDR3 DNA reads as TGTGCCAGCAGCTCCCAGGGGGCCGCGAGCGACTACACCTTC. As protein: CASSSQGAASDYTF. Full variable domain (missing parts from reference TRBV7-2 and TRBJ1-2): GAGVSQSPSNKVTEKGKDVELRCDPISGHTALYWYRQSLGQGLEFLIYFQGNSAPDKSGLPSDRFSAERTGGSVSTLTIQRTQQEDSAVYLCASSSQGAASDYTFGSGTRLTVV.

This clone was counted between two and nine times. V usage is TRBV29-1 and J usage is TRBJ2-1, with D possibly TRBD2 on 7 matching bases. The CDR3 is 12 amino acids. From germline, CDR1 is SQVTM and CDR2 ANQGSEA. Trimming took 6 bases from V and 9 from J, leaving 15 bases between them. CDR3 in DNA: TGCAGCGTCGGTTACAGGGAGGGTGAGCAGTTCTTC. Translated, it gives CSVGYREGEQFF.